Listed below are T cell receptor beta chains from one sample, sequenced in a study of T cell repertoires in cytomegalovirus infection. Via MiXCR, TCRdb re-called the reads, giving one row per CDR3 protein. The sample consists of a few hundred thousand distinct CDR3 sequences, roughly 13% of them appearing once. Sequencing was performed on PBMCs. The receptors were sampled from a human donor in good health (CMV status not recorded). Some clones in this sample may be carry-over from other donors' samples. The conserved cysteine and the conserved F or W are not part of the CDR3 here. Where a row states a size, it is once, few, many or the class of an expanded clone; other rows omit it.

j_call v_call clone_size cdr3_aa
TRBJ1-6 TRBV18 few ASSPKQGYSPLH
TRBJ2-3 TRBV20-1 . SASFGGSTDTQY
TRBJ2-1 TRBV20-1 few SARDVEGAYNEQF
TRBJ2-7 TRBV19 many ASSSLGQGNNEQY
TRBJ2-2 TRBV7-9 few ASSSLIFNTGELF
TRBJ1-1 TRBV20-1 . SAPVQAGLEAEAF
TRBJ2-1 TRBV7-3 many ASSYESYNEQF
TRBJ2-1 TRBV19 many ASSIRLGLPGWNEQF
TRBJ2-3 TRBV5-1 few ASSWGDREPDTQY
TRBJ1-1 TRBV4-3 few ASLNPNAGMNTEAF
TRBJ1-3 TRBV7-3 many ASSPGPKGGNTIY
TRBJ2-6 TRBV4-2 few ASSQATTGANVLT
TRBJ2-1 TRBV4-2 many ASSPSGEGGNNEQF
TRBJ1-1 TRBV28 . ASSDRAAEAF
TRBJ2-7 TRBV29-1 . SVAESYEQY
TRBJ1-1 TRBV7-6 many ASSLAQGAVLNTEAF
TRBJ1-1 TRBV7-3 many ASSLRQGASEAF
TRBJ1-4 TRBV9 many ASSPSGTNEKLF
TRBJ1-5 TRBV11-2 many ASNTWGAPQPQH
TRBJ2-2 TRBV7-2 many ASSLLGRPGELF
TRBJ2-1 TRBV5-1 many ASSLALAGVSSYNEQF
TRBJ2-5 TRBV7-3 many ASSPGQAFAETQY
TRBJ2-1 TRBV12-3/TRBV12-4 many ASSSGGVGQF
TRBJ1-2 TRBV19 . ASTNRGNYGYT
TRBJ2-1 TRBV20-1 . SARDLAGEFIDEQF
TRBJ2-2 TRBV12-3/TRBV12-4 . ASTPNEGQGDDTGELF
TRBJ2-1 TRBV6-2/TRBV6-3 few ASSSPLGAGGREQF
TRBJ2-5 TRBV20-1 few SVNRDTQETQY
TRBJ2-3 TRBV7-2 many ASSLDSRADTQY
TRBJ1-1 TRBV5-1 once ASSYRQGGMNTEAF
TRBJ2-3 TRBV25-1 few ASSGWMLPDTQY
TRBJ2-2 TRBV5-5 few ASSKDLNTGELF
TRBJ2-1 TRBV10-3 few AISVRGGAYNEQF
TRBJ1-1 TRBV15 . ATSRGTGKEAEAF
TRBJ2-5 TRBV4-2 few ASSQGGAEETQY
TRBJ2-2 TRBV19 few ASRLSGANTGELF
TRBJ2-1 TRBV20-1 . SASSGGGGNEQF
TRBJ2-7 TRBV29-1 few SVEGEHGEQY
TRBJ2-3 TRBV18 . ASSPPGASTDTQY
TRBJ2-2 TRBV29-1 few SVGHLSNTGELF
TRBJ2-2 TRBV7-9 few ASSLASSAANTGELF
TRBJ2-2 TRBV18 . ASSLKSSGSTGELF